This T cell receptor beta chain was captured by sequencing in a study of cytomegalovirus exposure and HLA in healthy donors. Study overall: Of all 370 or so donors who were genotyped, roughly 81% belonged to the Caucasian-associated ancestry cluster.

Regarding this clone: Its antigen is undetermined.

Germline V gene data show CDR1 as MDHEN and CDR2 as SYDVKM. The trim removed 6 bases at V and 6 bases at J, leaving 7 bases unmatched. CDR3 length: 15 amino acids. The PCR had 60 Vbeta and 13 Jbeta primers. Using immunoSEQ multiplex PCR, the repertoire was profiled, and TCRdb retains in-frame clones only, with some absent. The data show about 150,000 clones, about 64% seen once. Study conclusions and caveats: TCR beta chains associated with HLA were, in a later analysis, more clonally expanded than equally common others. Association of 16,951 TCR beta sequences with HLA alleles was found at 0.05 false discovery rate in a later analysis.

The origin of this receptor is a woman aged 60-75 years in good health and CMV-seropositive. The rearrangement uses TRBV28 and TRBJ1-4; 10 bases fit TRBD1. The sequenced material came from PBMCs. This CDR3 reads CASSRPGTGDEKLFF. The DNA for the CDR3 is TGTGCCAGCAGCCGTCCCGGGACAGGGGATGAAAAACTGTTTTTT.